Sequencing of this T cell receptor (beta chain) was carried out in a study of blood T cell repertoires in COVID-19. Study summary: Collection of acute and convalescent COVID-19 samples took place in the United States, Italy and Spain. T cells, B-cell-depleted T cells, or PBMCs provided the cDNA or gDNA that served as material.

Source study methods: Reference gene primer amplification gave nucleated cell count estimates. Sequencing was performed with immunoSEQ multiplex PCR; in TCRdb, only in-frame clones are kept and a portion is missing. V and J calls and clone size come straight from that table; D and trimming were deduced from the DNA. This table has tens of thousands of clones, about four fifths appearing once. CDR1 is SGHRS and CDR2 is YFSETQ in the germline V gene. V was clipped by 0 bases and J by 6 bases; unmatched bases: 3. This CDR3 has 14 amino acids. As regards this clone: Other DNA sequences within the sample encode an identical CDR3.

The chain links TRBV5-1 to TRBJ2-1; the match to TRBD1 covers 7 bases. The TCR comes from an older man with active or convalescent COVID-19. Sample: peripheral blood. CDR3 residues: CASSLGQGFNEQFF. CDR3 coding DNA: TGCGCCAGCAGCTTGGGACAGGGATTCAATGAGCAGTTCTTC.